The 18 T cell receptor beta chains reported below all come from one sample, sequenced in a study of T cell changes during pregnancy in multiple sclerosis. Using immunoSEQ multiplex PCR, the repertoire was profiled, and TCRdb retains in-frame clones only, with some absent. Altogether approximately 50,000 clones are present, approximately 94% being singletons, with the ten largest covering around 0.31%. The sequences come from CD4+ T cells from peripheral blood mononuclear cells, collected in the third trimester of pregnancy. Receptors were obtained from a female donor with multiple sclerosis, enrolled in a pregnancy study.

This chain links TRBV30 with TRBJ1-5; D possibly corresponds to TRBD1 (6 bases). The V gene lost 2 bases and the J gene lost 2 bases, with 10 bases spanning the gap. Germline CDR1 and CDR2: GTSNPN and SVGIG (reference sequence). The CDR3 totals 14 residues. CDR3 in amino acids: CAWSRGFGNQPQHF. The CDR3 bases are TGTGCCTGGAGTAGGGGGTTTGGCAATCAGCCCCAGCATTTT. The full variable domain, in which reference TRBV30 and TRBJ1-5 provide the parts outside the CDR3, is SQTIHQWPATLVQPVGSPLSLECTVEGTSNPNLYWYRQAAGRGLQLLFYSVGIGQISSEVPQNLSASRPQDRQFILSSKKLLLSDSGFYLCAWSRGFGNQPQHFGDGTRLSIL.

This clone was observed a few times. The chain links TRBV7-9 to TRBJ1-5; D uncertain. The CDR3 is 12 amino acids. Germline V lookup: CDR1 SEHNR, CDR2 FQNEAQ (reference sequence). V lost 6 bases to trimming and J lost 7 bases, with 10 bases between them. The CDR3 nucleotides are TGTGCCAGCAGTCGATCGGGACAGCCCCAGCATTTT. It yields the protein CASSRSGQPQHF.

The genes are TRBV18 and TRBJ2-6; 12 bases map to TRBD1. Germline-derived CDR1 and CDR2 are KGHSH and LQKENI. CDR3 size: 18 residues. Trimming at V came to 3 bases and at J to 4 bases, leaving 7 bases not matched to a gene. The CDR3 loop reads CASSPPGQGAAGANVLTF. CDR3 DNA sequence: TGTGCCAGCTCACCCCCGGGACAGGGGGCGGCCGGGGCCAACGTCCTGACTTTC. The complete variable domain, with remaining parts taken from reference TRBV18 and TRBJ2-6, reads NAGVMQNPRHLVRRRGQEARLRCSPMKGHSHVYWYRQLPEEGLKFMVYLQKENIIDESGMPKERFSAEFPKEGPSILRIQQVVRGDSAAYFCASSPPGQGAAGANVLTFGAGSRLTVL.

The rearrangement joins TRBV28 to TRBJ2-7, with 9 nucleotides matching TRBD1. Germline V gene lookup returns CDR1 MDHEN and CDR2 SYDVKM. The CDR3 covers 16 residues. V shed 1 base, J shed 3 bases, and the junction held 7 bases outside the gene matches. The CDR3 DNA follows: TGTGCCAGCAGTTTATTGGGGGGACAGGGAATCTACGAGCAGTACTTC. It yields the protein CASSLLGGQGIYEQYF.

The V call is TRBV9, the J call TRBJ2-1, with 13 bases matching TRBD2. The CDR3 covers 19 residues. Germline-derived CDR1 and CDR2 are SGDLS and YYNGEE. The junction had 7 bases not matched to a gene; V was cut back by 0 bases and J by 1 base. The DNA of the CDR3 is TGTGCCAGCAGCGTAGGACTAGCGGGAGGAGGGGGTTCCTACAATGAGCAGTTCTTC. Amino acid sequence: CASSVGLAGGGGSYNEQFF.

The chain has TRBV6-5 and TRBJ1-2; maybe TRBD1 (6 bases). Germline V lookup: CDR1 MNHEY, CDR2 SVGAGI. There are 15 residues in the CDR3. Trimming cost V 4 bases and J 9 bases, with 21 bases left between them. The DNA for the CDR3 is TGTGCCAGCAGTTTAACAGGGCCGGGGATCTCCAGCTACACCTTC. This translates into CASSLTGPGISSYTF.

V usage is TRBV7-8 and J usage is TRBJ2-2; weak D call: TRBD2 (5 bases). This CDR3 comprises 14 residues. Per germline, CDR1 SGHVS and CDR2 FQNEAQ. V gave up 5 bases and J gave up 6 bases, with 13 bases separating them. CDR3 region: CASSPTSLSGELFF. DNA of the CDR3: TGTGCCAGCAGCCCTACTAGTTTATCCGGGGAGCTGTTTTTT. Using reference TRBV7-8 and TRBJ2-2 for the parts outside the CDR3, the full variable domain is GAGVSQSPRYKVAKRGQDVALRCDPISGHVSLFWYQQALGQGPEFLTYFQNEAQLDKSGLPSDRFFAERPEGSVSTLKIQRTQQEDSAVYLCASSPTSLSGELFFGEGSRLTVL.

This chain joins TRBV29-1 and TRBJ2-5, with 11 bases aligning to TRBD1. The germline V gene has CDR1 SQVTM and CDR2 ANQGSEA. After removal of 6 bases from V and 7 bases from J, the junction contained 7 bases not matched to a gene. CDR3 length: 13 amino acids. CDR3 bases: TGCAGCGTCGGACCGGGACAGGGGGGGACCCAGTACTTC. This encodes CSVGPGQGGTQYF.

This chain uses TRBV6-1 with TRBJ2-7; D may be TRBD2 (7 bases). V was pared by 9 bases and J by 0 bases, with 15 bases between. In germline, CDR1 is MNHNS, CDR2 SASEGT. The CDR3 covers 14 residues. The CDR3 sequence: CASGGLADSYEQYF. The CDR3 coding sequence is TGTGCCAGTGGGGGGCTAGCGGACTCCTACGAGCAGTACTTC.

The genes are TRBV6-1 and TRBJ1-2; a weak D match, TRBD1 (6 bases). Trimming shortened V by 6 bases and J by 8 bases, and 10 bases separated the two germline ends. The germline gives CDR1 MNHNS, CDR2 SASEGT. This CDR3 is 11 amino acids long. The CDR3 loop reads CASRDSAGYTF. CDR3 coding DNA: TGTGCCAGCAGGGACAGCGCGGGCTACACCTTC.

CDR3: CASKTGTTEAFF. The CDR3 bases are TGTGCCAGCAAGACAGGGACCACTGAAGCTTTCTTT. This chain uses TRBV2 with TRBJ1-1, with 7 bases identical to TRBD1. The germline gives CDR1 SNHLY, CDR2 FYNNEI. The CDR3 spans 12 residues. J gave up 4 bases and V 7 bases, and 3 bases lay outside the gene matches.

This rearrangement joins TRBV15 to TRBJ2-7, with D maybe TRBD2 (6 bases). This CDR3 is built from 15 residues. Germline V CDR1 and CDR2: LNHNV, YYDKDF (reference sequence). The germline V and J ends were trimmed by 5 bases and 9 bases, with 23 bases remaining between them. The CDR3 nucleotides are TGTGCCACCAGCCCCCCCGGGACTCAGGTTCGAGGGCAGTACTTC. Residues: CATSPPGTQVRGQYF.

The chain recombines TRBV10-3 with TRBJ1-1; 8 positions match TRBD1. The CDR3 contains 12 residues. The V segment lost 10 bases and the J segment 5 bases; nucleotides outside the gene matches: 6. CDR1 and CDR2 (germline): ENHRY, SYGVKD. CDR3 in amino acids: CATGQGGTEAFF. The CDR3 coding sequence is TGTGCCACCGGACAGGGTGGAACTGAAGCTTTCTTT.

This clone was counted once. V gene TRBV19 combines with J gene TRBJ1-1; TRBD1 matches at 7 bases. V was clipped by 7 bases and J by 3 bases; unmatched bases: 8. Looked up from germline, CDR1 is LNHDA and CDR2 is SQIVND (reference sequence). The CDR3 has 14 amino acids. In nucleotides, the CDR3 is TGTGCCAGTATCCAACTCACAGGGGACACTGAAGCTTTCTTT. This sequence encodes CASIQLTGDTEAFF.

The rearrangement links TRBV9 to TRBJ1-3, with TRBD1 as a possible D gene (6 bases). From germline, CDR1 is SGDLS and CDR2 YYNGEE. The V gene lost 4 bases and the J gene lost 0 bases, with 20 bases spanning the gap. The CDR3 is made up of 18 amino acids. The CDR3 region has the DNA TGTGCCAGCAGCCCCACCGGGGAGGGGGTGTTCTCTGGAAACACCATATATTTT. Encoded protein: CASSPTGEGVFSGNTIYF.

The V and J genes are TRBV6-5 and TRBJ2-7; TRBD1 matches at 12 bases. V dropped 2 bases and J dropped 3; count of bases not matched to a gene: 5. Germline values: CDR1 MNHEY, CDR2 SVGAGI. The CDR3 is 16 amino acids. In DNA form, the CDR3 reads TGTGCCAGCAGTTACATGGGACAGGGGGCCATCTACGAGCAGTACTTC. Protein sequence: CASSYMGQGAIYEQYF.

This rearrangement joins TRBV9 to TRBJ2-1; 9 nucleotides align to TRBD2. From germline, CDR1 is SGDLS and CDR2 YYNGEE. The CDR3 loop spans 18 amino acids. The V and J ends lost 4 bases and 5 bases, in that order; junction bases with no gene match: 16. CDR3 bases: TGTGCCAGCAGCACGTCAACCGGGACTAGCAGTTTCGACAATGAGCAGTTCTTC. It codes for CASSTSTGTSSFDNEQFF.

V is TRBV19 and J is TRBJ2-7; the match to TRBD1 covers 7 bases. Germline CDR1 LNHDA, CDR2 SQIVND (reference sequence). The CDR3 spans 13 residues. The V gene end was trimmed by 4 bases and the J gene end by 3 bases; junction bases not matched to a gene: 3. CDR3 sequence reads: CASSRGQIYEQYF. CDR3 DNA sequence: TGTGCCAGTAGTAGGGGACAGATCTACGAGCAGTACTTC.